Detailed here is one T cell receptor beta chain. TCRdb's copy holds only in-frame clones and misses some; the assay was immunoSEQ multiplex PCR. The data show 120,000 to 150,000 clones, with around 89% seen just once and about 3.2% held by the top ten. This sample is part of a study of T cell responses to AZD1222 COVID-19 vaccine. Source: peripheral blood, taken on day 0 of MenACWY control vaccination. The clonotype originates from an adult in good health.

The CDR3 reads CASSGVQGVEQYF. CDR3 nucleotides: TGTGCCAGTTCGGGGGTACAGGGGGTCGAGCAGTACTTC. The chain is built from TRBV19 and TRBJ2-7, with 8 positions matching TRBD1. Germline-derived CDR1 and CDR2 are LNHDA and SQIVND (reference sequence). The CDR3 covers 13 residues. V lost 8 bases and J lost 6; bases outside the gene matches: 9.